These T cell receptor beta chains were read from a single sample in a study of T cell repertoires in MIS-A myocarditis. Clones were sequenced by immunoSEQ multiplex PCR, and TCRdb holds only the in-frame ones, with some missing. The data contain roughly 14,000 clones, around 69% of them seen just once; the ten biggest clones take up around 59%. Specimen: left ventricle heart tissue obtained at autopsy. Every receptor here comes from a man in his late teens or twenties with fulminant myocarditis from multisystem inflammatory syndrome in adults (MIS-A) after COVID-19. Each CDR3 is given without its conserved first and last residue.

J | V | CDR3
TRBJ1-1 | TRBV6-1 | ASSEGRMNTEAF
TRBJ1-1 | TRBV7-9 | ASGKGLAF
TRBJ2-1 | TRBV9 | ASSVGGETYNEQF
TRBJ1-5 | TRBV27 | ASSLSSGGGGQPQH
TRBJ1-1 | TRBV6-5 | ASSPWASNTEAF
TRBJ1-2 | TRBV28 | ASSRGQPYGYT
TRBJ2-3 | TRBV5-1 | ASSPDRGRADTQY
TRBJ1-5 | TRBV5-6 | ASSLAVEAGGVQPQH
TRBJ2-7 | TRBV5-1 | ASSLEQGWNEQY
TRBJ2-2 | TRBV5-4 | ASSSGGTANTGELF
TRBJ1-3 | TRBV5-1 | ASSLDRFSSGNTIY
TRBJ2-3 | TRBV5-1 | ASSLAPATDTQY
TRBJ1-2 | TRBV3-1/TRBV3-2 | ASSQDRGTNYGYT
TRBJ1-3 | TRBV30 | AWSVQRNTIY
TRBJ2-1 | TRBV2 | ASGRTGGNSDQSSYNEQF
TRBJ2-7 | TRBV5-6 | ASSFGRSYEQY
TRBJ1-3 | TRBV24-1 | ATGRQASGNTIY
TRBJ1-1 | TRBV13 | ASSLDGTEAF
TRBJ2-5 | TRBV18 | ASSPSAGPQETQY
TRBJ2-3 | TRBV19 | ASSIDASGFGTDTQY
TRBJ1-2 | TRBV29-1 | SAENNYGYT
TRBJ1-1 | TRBV19 | ASKGGVNTEAF